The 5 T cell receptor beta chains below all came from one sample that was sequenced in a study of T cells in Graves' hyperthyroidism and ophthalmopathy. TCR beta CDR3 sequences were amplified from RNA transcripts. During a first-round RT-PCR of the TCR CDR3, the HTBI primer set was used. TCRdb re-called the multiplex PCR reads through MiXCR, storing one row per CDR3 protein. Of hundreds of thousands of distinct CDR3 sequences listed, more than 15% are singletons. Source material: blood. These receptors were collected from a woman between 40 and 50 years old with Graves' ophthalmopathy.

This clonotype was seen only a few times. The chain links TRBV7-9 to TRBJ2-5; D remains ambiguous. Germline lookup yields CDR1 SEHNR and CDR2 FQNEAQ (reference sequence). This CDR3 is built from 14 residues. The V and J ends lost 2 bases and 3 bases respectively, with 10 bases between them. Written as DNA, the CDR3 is TGTGCCAGCAGCTTATCACAGAACAAAGAGACCCAGTACTTC. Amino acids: CASSLSQNKETQYF.

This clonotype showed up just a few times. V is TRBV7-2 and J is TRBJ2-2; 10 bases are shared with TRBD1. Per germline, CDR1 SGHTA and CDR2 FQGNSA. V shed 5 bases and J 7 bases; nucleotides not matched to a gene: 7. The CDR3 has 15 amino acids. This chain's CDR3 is CASSPRQGAHGELFF. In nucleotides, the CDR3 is TGTGCCAGCAGCCCCAGACAGGGGGCGCACGGGGAGCTGTTTTTT.

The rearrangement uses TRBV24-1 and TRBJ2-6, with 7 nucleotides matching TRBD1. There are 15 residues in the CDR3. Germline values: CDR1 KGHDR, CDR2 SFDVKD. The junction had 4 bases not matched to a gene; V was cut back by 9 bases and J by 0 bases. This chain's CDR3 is CATGDSLSGANVLTF. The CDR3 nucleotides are TGTGCCACCGGGGACAGCCTCTCTGGGGCCAACGTCCTGACTTTC.

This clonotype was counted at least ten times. The chain's CDR3 is CSASGEGAVSIEQFF. CDR3 in DNA: TGCAGTGCTAGCGGAGAGGGCGCCGTGTCAATTGAGCAGTTCTTC. This chain joins TRBV20-1 and TRBJ2-1; tentative D call: TRBD2 (5 bases). Germline V lookup: CDR1 DFQATT, CDR2 SNEGSKA (reference sequence). There are 15 residues in the CDR3. Trimming shortened V by 3 bases and J by 9 bases, and 21 bases separated the two germline ends.

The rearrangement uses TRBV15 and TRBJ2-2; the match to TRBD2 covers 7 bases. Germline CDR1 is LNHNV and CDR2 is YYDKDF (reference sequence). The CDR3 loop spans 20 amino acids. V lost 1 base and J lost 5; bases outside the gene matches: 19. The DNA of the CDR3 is TGTGCCACCAGCAGAGGGGGGGGTAGTACGCATTCATTCTCGACCGGGGAGCTGTTTTTT. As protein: CATSRGGGSTHSFSTGELFF.